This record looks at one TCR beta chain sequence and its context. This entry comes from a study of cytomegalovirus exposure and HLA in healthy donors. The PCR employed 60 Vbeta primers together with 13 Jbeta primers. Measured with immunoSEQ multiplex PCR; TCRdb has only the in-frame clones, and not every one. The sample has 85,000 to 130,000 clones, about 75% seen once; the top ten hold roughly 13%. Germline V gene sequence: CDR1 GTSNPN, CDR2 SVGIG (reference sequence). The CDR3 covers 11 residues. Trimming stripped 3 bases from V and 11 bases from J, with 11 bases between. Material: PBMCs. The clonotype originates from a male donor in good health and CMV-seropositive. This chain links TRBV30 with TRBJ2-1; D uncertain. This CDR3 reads CAWSDLDKQFF. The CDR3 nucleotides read TGTGCCTGGAGCGATTTAGATAAGCAGTTCTTC.